This is a list of T cell receptor beta chains from one sample in a study of beta chain features in type 1 diabetes. The assay was immunoSEQ multiplex PCR, and TCRdb's table has in-frame clones only and misses some. The sample holds more than 550,000 clones, about 14% seen once. Sequencing was performed on naive CD4+ T cells from blood. Receptors were obtained from a man aged 18 to 29 with type 1 diabetes. Both conserved end residues are part of each CDR3. The D gene is left open where the match is weak. The size of a clone is reported for some rows only, either as once, few or many, or as a class for expanded clones.

length	J	size	D	V	DNA	CDR3
16	TRBJ2-1	NA	TRBD2	TRBV30	TGTGCCTGGAGTATAGCGGGGGGGAGGACCTACAATGAGCAGTTCTTC	CAWSIAGGRTYNEQFF
15	TRBJ1-6	few	NA	TRBV30	TGTGCCTGGAGTGTAGGCAGGGCCCGTAATTCACCCCTCCACTTT	CAWSVGRARNSPLHF
12	TRBJ1-6	few	NA	TRBV28	TGTGCCAGCAGGGACAGAAATTCACCCCTCCACTTT	CASRDRNSPLHF
15	TRBJ2-7	NA	NA	TRBV5-1	TGCGCCAGCAGCCTCGGGACGAACAGGGAATACGAGCAGTACTTC	CASSLGTNREYEQYF
11	TRBJ2-5	few	NA	TRBV7-6	TGTGCCAGCGGGATCGCGTCGGGAGCCAACTTC	CASGIASGANF
11	TRBJ2-1	NA	NA	TRBV7-2	TGTGCCAGCAGCTTAGGGTACCCCCAGTTCTTC	CASSLGYPQFF
16	TRBJ1-2	few	TRBD1	TRBV7-9	TGTGCCAGCAGCTTAGACGGGACAGGGATTGAATCGGTCTACACCTTC	CASSLDGTGIESVYTF
14	TRBJ2-3	NA	TRBD1	TRBV15	TGTGCCACCCGGGACAGGGGGCCGCTAGATACGCAGTATTTT	CATRDRGPLDTQYF
14	TRBJ1-1	few	TRBD1	TRBV28	TGTGCCAGCAGTTTAGCAGGGGGTGAAACTGAAGCTTTCTTT	CASSLAGGETEAFF
18	TRBJ2-2	few	TRBD2	TRBV19	TGTGCCAGTAGTATAGAAATAGCGGGAGGATTAGGCACCGGGGAGCTGTTTTTT	CASSIEIAGGLGTGELFF
13	TRBJ2-5	few	NA	TRBV7-9	TGTGCCAGCAGCTTGGTGGAGCTGGAGACCCAGTACTTC	CASSLVELETQYF
13	TRBJ1-1	few	TRBD1	TRBV4-3	TGCGCCAGCAGCGCCAGGGGGTACACTGAAGCTTTCTTT	CASSARGYTEAFF
13	TRBJ2-1	NA	NA	TRBV28	TGTGCCAGCAGTTCGGGGGTTCTCAATGAGCAGTTCTTC	CASSSGVLNEQFF
15	TRBJ2-7	NA	NA	TRBV29-1	TGCAGCGTTGAGTCGAGGGACGGGGACTCCTACGAGCAGTACTTC	CSVESRDGDSYEQYF
12	TRBJ2-3	few	NA	TRBV30	TGTGCCTGGAGTGTACGGCTAGATACGCAGTATTTT	CAWSVRLDTQYF
12	TRBJ2-4	NA	NA	TRBV7-9	TGTGCCAGCAGCCTGACCTTAAGCATTCAGTACTTC	CASSLTLSIQYF
12	TRBJ2-7	few	TRBD1	TRBV29-1	TGCAGCGGGGGCCGGGACAGGGACGAGCAGTACTTC	CSGGRDRDEQYF
12	TRBJ2-5	few	NA	TRBV10-3	TGTGCCACCCGGACAGACCAAGAGACCCAGTACTTC	CATRTDQETQYF
15	TRBJ1-1	few	NA	TRBV27	TGTGCCAGCAGTCCCCTGTGGAACGTGGTCACTGAAGCTTTCTTT	CASSPLWNVVTEAFF
15	TRBJ2-3	few	TRBD2	TRBV10-3	TGTGCCATCAGGGATGGGAGCGGGAGTGGAGATACGCAGTATTTT	CAIRDGSGSGDTQYF
16	TRBJ2-7	NA	TRBD2	TRBV18	TGTGCCAGCTCACCCCCCTCCGGGAGGCTCACCTACGAGCAGTACTTC	CASSPPSGRLTYEQYF
16	TRBJ2-3	few	NA	TRBV5-1	TGCGCCAGCAGCTCCACTCAGCAGGGAAGGGCAGATACGCAGTATTTT	CASSSTQQGRADTQYF
13	TRBJ2-2	few	NA	TRBV15	TGTGCCACCAGCAGAGTTGGCACCGGGGAGCTGTTTTTT	CATSRVGTGELFF
13	TRBJ2-7	few	NA	TRBV5-4	TGTGCCAGCAGCCCCCGGGACTCCTACGAGCAGTACTTC	CASSPRDSYEQYF
13	TRBJ2-5	NA	NA	TRBV7-8	TGTGCCAGCAGCTTGGCGTACCAAGAGACCCAGTACTTC	CASSLAYQETQYF
16	TRBJ2-3	NA	TRBD2	TRBV28	TGTGCCAGTTCGCCGGGGGGGCGATTCGGGACAGATACGCAGTATTTT	CASSPGGRFGTDTQYF
17	TRBJ2-3	few	TRBD1	TRBV11-2	TGTGCCAGCAGGTATCTAGGGGGCAGGACTAGCACAGATACGCAGTATTTT	CASRYLGGRTSTDTQYF
14	TRBJ2-2	few	NA	TRBV7-6	TGTGCCAGCAGCCCCACCTCGGGCACCGGGGAGCTGTTTTTT	CASSPTSGTGELFF
11	TRBJ2-3	few	NA	TRBV27	TGTGCCAGCACCGAGGCAGATACGCAGTATTTT	CASTEADTQYF
15	TRBJ2-3	few	TRBD2	TRBV5-1	TGCGCCAGCAGCCTGGGACTAGCCGGCACAGATACGCAGTATTTT	CASSLGLAGTDTQYF
13	TRBJ1-1	few	NA	TRBV29-1	TGCAGCGTTGAAGACTCCTACCTCGGGGCGGCTTTCTTT	CSVEDSYLGAAFF
15	TRBJ1-5	NA	NA	TRBV30	TGTGCCTGGAGTTCACCCCGGCGGGATTCAAAGCCCCAGCATTTT	CAWSSPRRDSKPQHF
14	TRBJ1-4	few	NA	TRBV27	TGTGCCAGCAGTTTAGGCCCAGTTGATGAAAAACTGTTTTTT	CASSLGPVDEKLFF
16	TRBJ1-5	few	TRBD1	TRBV23-1	TGCGCCAGCAGTCCCTCACGTTCCGACAGGGACCAGCCCCAGCATTTT	CASSPSRSDRDQPQHF
16	TRBJ2-1	NA	TRBD2	TRBV18	TGTGCCAGCTCACCACCTACGGGGGGAAGCTACAATGAGCAGTTCTTC	CASSPPTGGSYNEQFF
11	TRBJ2-2	NA	NA	TRBV30	TGTGCCTGGAGTGGGGGGGCGCGGCTGTTTTTT	CAWSGGARLFF
13	TRBJ2-5	NA	NA	TRBV30	TGTGCCTGGAGTCCCACGATACAAGAGACCCAGTACTTC	CAWSPTIQETQYF
16	TRBJ2-3	NA	TRBD1	TRBV7-2	TGTGCCAGCAGCGGGGGACAGAGGAAGCCCACAGATACGCAGTATTTT	CASSGGQRKPTDTQYF
15	TRBJ1-3	NA	TRBD1	TRBV25-1	TGTGCCAGCAGTCCCGGGACAGGGCTTGGAAACACCATATATTTT	CASSPGTGLGNTIYF